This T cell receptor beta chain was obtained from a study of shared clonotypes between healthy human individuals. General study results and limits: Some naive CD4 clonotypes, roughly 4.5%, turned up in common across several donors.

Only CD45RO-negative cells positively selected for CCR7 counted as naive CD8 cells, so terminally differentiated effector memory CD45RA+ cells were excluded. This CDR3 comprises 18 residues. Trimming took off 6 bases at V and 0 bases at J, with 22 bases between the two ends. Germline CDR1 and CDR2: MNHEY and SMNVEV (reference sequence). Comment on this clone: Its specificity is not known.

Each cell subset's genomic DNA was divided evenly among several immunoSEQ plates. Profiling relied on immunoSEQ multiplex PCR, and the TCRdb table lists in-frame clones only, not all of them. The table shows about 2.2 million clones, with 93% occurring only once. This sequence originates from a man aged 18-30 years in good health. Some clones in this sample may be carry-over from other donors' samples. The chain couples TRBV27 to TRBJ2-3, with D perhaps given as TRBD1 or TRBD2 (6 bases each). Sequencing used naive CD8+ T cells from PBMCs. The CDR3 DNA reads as TGTGCCAGCAGCCACCCGGGGGTTGGGGGCCGTAGCACAGATACGCAGTATTTT. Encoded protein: CASSHPGVGGRSTDTQYF.